The present TCR beta chain was sequenced within a study of a mutant IDH1 vaccine in newly diagnosed glioma. Assay: immunoSEQ multiplex PCR; the TCRdb copy retains only in-frame clones and omits some. The sample carries fewer than 95,000 clones, approximately 75% recorded once. V lost 5 bases and J lost 3, with 11 bases in between. CDR3 length equals 14 residues. Germline values: CDR1 MDHEN, CDR2 SYDVKM. Time point given: week 47, end of study. A 20-mer mutant IDH1 peptide at 300 ug was injected subcutaneously with topical imiquimod. Patients were given eight vaccinations, scheduled in weeks 1, 3, 5, 7, 11, 15, 19 and 23. In its sample, this clone was seen once. The antigen is not known.

This sample comprised PBMCs, obtained from a glioma patient whose treatment included an IDH1 peptide vaccine. The chain uses TRBV28 and TRBJ1-5, with TRBD1 as a possible D gene (5 bases). The source is a middle-aged man with glioma. The CDR3 sequence is CASSTGTFNQPQHF. The CDR3 nucleotides read TGTGCCAGCAGTACTGGGACGTTCAATCAGCCCCAGCATTTT.